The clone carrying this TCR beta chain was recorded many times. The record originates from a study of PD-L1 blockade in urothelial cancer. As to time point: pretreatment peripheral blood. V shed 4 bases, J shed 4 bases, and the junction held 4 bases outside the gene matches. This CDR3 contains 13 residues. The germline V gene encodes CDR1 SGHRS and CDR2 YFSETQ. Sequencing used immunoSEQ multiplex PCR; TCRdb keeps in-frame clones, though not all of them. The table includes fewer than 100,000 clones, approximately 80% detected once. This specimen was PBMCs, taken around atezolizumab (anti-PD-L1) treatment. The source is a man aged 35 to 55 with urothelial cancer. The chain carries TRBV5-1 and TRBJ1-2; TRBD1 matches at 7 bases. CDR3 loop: CASSEDRIYGYTF. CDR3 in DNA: TGCGCCAGCAGCGAGGACAGGATCTATGGCTACACCTTC. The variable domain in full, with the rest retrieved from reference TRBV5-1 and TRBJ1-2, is KAGVTQTPRYLIKTRGQQVTLSCSPISGHRSVSWYQQTPGQGLQFLFEYFSETQRNKGNFPGRFSGRQFSNSRSEMNVSTLELGDSALYLCASSEDRIYGYTFGSGTRLTVV.